This T cell receptor beta chain was obtained from a study of monozygotic twins with inflammatory bowel disease. Study-wide results and caveats: A lone strong IBD-associated signal or clonotype found no support. The study found lower TCRbeta diversity (inverse Simpson) in IBD patients than in healthy co-twins. Versus healthy twins, IBD patients showed fewer clonotypes shared with others, especially with disease activity.

The CDR3 loop spans 13 amino acids. Germline values: CDR1 SGHDT, CDR2 YYEEEE. Note on this clonotype: Its antigen remains unknown.

Via template switching, UMIs carrying a 6-nucleotide sample barcode were introduced. No DNA is given; TCRdb re-called the 5' RACE reads and lists each CDR3 protein once. This sample's clone table lists some 130,000 distinct CDR3 sequences. The sample was blood. V usage is TRBV5-6 and J usage is TRBJ1-1. The origin of this receptor is a human donor with ulcerative colitis or Crohn's disease, or a healthy co-twin of an affected twin (not recorded which). CDR3 amino acids: CASSQGPDGEAFF.